One and the same sample provided the 12 T cell receptor beta chains below, sequenced in a study of post-analysis software for immune sequencing data. The authors incorporated unique molecular identifiers into the TCR beta cDNA libraries. TCRdb reprocessed the PCR reads with MiXCR, giving one entry per CDR3 protein. The sample lists around 400,000 distinct CDR3 sequences, approximately 39% occurring once. What these receptors recognize is not known. Study observations and caveats: Among 5 or 6 TRBV segments more frequent in patients than controls were TRBV5-6, TRBV5-1 and TRBV20-1.

The material sequenced was blood. The receptor set was obtained from a girl aged 2-10 years with multiple sclerosis.

The chain carries TRBV7-2 and TRBJ2-5; no clear D. There are 15 residues in the CDR3. Trimming took 3 bases from V and 11 from J, leaving 22 bases between them. Germline V gene data show CDR1 as SGHTA and CDR2 as FQGNSA. The CDR3 DNA is TGTGCCAGCAGCTTCAGAGGCCAGGCTAACAATGAGCAGTACTTC. It encodes CASSFRGQANNEQYF.

The rearrangement uses TRBV18 and TRBJ2-3; D may be TRBD2 (5 bases). Trimming took off 0 bases at V and 5 bases at J, with 9 bases between the two ends. Germline V gene sequence: CDR1 KGHSH, CDR2 LQKENI. The CDR3 contains 14 residues. CDR3 protein: CASSPPAGEDTQYF. The CDR3 DNA reads as TGTGCCAGCTCACCACCGGCCGGGGAAGATACGCAGTATTTT.

This chain joins TRBV20-1 and TRBJ2-3; D gene unclear. Trimming removed 0 bases at V and 4 bases at J, with 11 bases between. Germline V gene sequence: CDR1 DFQATT, CDR2 SNEGSKA (reference sequence). The CDR3 runs 14 residues. The DNA of the CDR3 is TGCAGTGCTAGAGATCTAGGAAGGTCAGATACGCAGTATTTT. Protein: CSARDLGRSDTQYF.

This sequence joins TRBV7-6 and TRBJ2-7; 11 bases fit TRBD2. This CDR3 contains 16 residues. Germline V gives CDR1 SGHVS, CDR2 FNYEAQ. V was pared by 4 bases and J by 6 bases, with 11 bases of the junction left unmatched. The CDR3 spells CASSSRIAGGPREQYF. DNA of the CDR3: TGTGCCAGCAGCTCGCGTATAGCGGGAGGGCCACGCGAGCAGTACTTC.

The chain recombines TRBV24-1 with TRBJ2-5; D may be TRBD1 (5 bases). V was trimmed by 5 bases and J by 4 bases, leaving 16 bases between them. Germline values: CDR1 KGHDR, CDR2 SFDVKD. The CDR3 extends over 15 amino acids. CDR3 in amino acids: CATSGADRFIETQYF. CDR3 DNA: TGTGCCACCAGTGGGGCCGACAGATTTATAGAGACCCAGTACTTC.

A few counts support this clonotype. The gene calls are TRBV28 and TRBJ2-1; 8 nucleotides align to TRBD1. V lost 4 bases and J lost 4; bases outside the gene matches: 6. The CDR3 contains 15 residues. The germline V gene encodes CDR1 MDHEN and CDR2 SYDVKM. The CDR3 DNA reads TGTGCCAGCAGTTCAGGGGGCGGGTCGTACAATGAGCAGTTCTTC. It specifies CASSSGGGSYNEQFF.

The chain employs TRBV18 and TRBJ1-6; D gene ambiguous. V was clipped by 2 bases and J by 9 bases, with 11 bases between them. The germline gives CDR1 KGHSH, CDR2 LQKENI. The CDR3 runs to 14 residues. The CDR3 here is CASSPGAEISPLHF. The CDR3, as DNA: TGTGCCAGCTCACCAGGAGCCGAGATTTCACCCCTCCACTTT. The whole variable domain, filled in from reference TRBV18 and TRBJ1-6, reads NAGVMQNPRHLVRRRGQEARLRCSPMKGHSHVYWYRQLPEEGLKFMVYLQKENIIDESGMPKERFSAEFPKEGPSILRIQQVVRGDSAAYFCASSPGAEISPLHFGNGTRLTVT.

The rearrangement uses TRBV25-1 and TRBJ2-5; 10 bases fit TRBD1. The junction had 15 bases not matched to a gene; V was cut back by 3 bases and J by 11 bases. The CDR3 covers 16 residues. Germline V gene sequence: CDR1 MGHDK, CDR2 SYGVNS. The CDR3 DNA sequence: TGTGCCAGCAGTGATAAGAGGGGACAGGGGATTGAAGAGCAGTACTTC. Its protein product is CASSDKRGQGIEEQYF.

This clonotype was detected only a few times. The V gene is TRBV9, the J gene TRBJ2-1; perhaps TRBD1 as D (6 bases). Germline CDR1 SGDLS, CDR2 YYNGEE. The V end lost 0 bases, the J end lost 2 bases, and 15 bases lay between the germline ends. The CDR3 sequence is 17 residues long. The CDR3 here is CASSVGVQGPPYNEQFF. In DNA, the CDR3 is TGTGCCAGCAGCGTAGGAGTACAGGGTCCCCCCTACAATGAGCAGTTCTTC.

The chain couples TRBV7-2 to TRBJ2-3; the D is unclear. The CDR3 consists of 13 residues. Looked up from germline, CDR1 is SGHTA and CDR2 is FQGNSA. Trimming cost V 7 bases and J 1 base, with 9 bases left between them. DNA of the CDR3: TGTGCCAGCACCCCTCCGGGCACAGATACGCAGTATTTT. This codes for CASTPPGTDTQYF.

The chain has TRBV9 and TRBJ2-3; the D gene is possibly TRBD2 (5 bases). V lost 7 bases to trimming and J lost 4 bases, with 19 bases between them. The CDR3 has 15 residues. CDR1 is SGDLS and CDR2 is YYNGEE in the germline V gene. The CDR3 here is CASSLPPSPADTQYF. In nucleotides, the CDR3 is TGTGCCAGCTCCCTTCCCCCTAGCCCCGCAGATACGCAGTATTTT.

The rearrangement links TRBV28 to TRBJ1-6, with D possibly being TRBD1 (5 bases). The V gene's germline CDR1 is MDHEN and CDR2 SYDVKM. V gave up 3 bases and J gave up 0 bases, with 12 bases separating them. This CDR3 comprises 17 residues. The CDR3 spells CASSFPEGSSYNSPLHF. CDR3 nucleotide sequence: TGTGCCAGCAGTTTCCCCGAGGGGAGCTCCTATAATTCACCCCTCCACTTT. The full variable domain, its missing parts supplied by reference TRBV28 and TRBJ1-6, is DVKVTQSSRYLVKRTGEKVFLECVQDMDHENMFWYRQDPGLGLRLIYFSYDVKMKEKGDIPEGYSVSREKKERFSLILESASTNQTSMYLCASSFPEGSSYNSPLHFGNGTRLTVT.